This TCR beta chain stems from a study of cytomegalovirus exposure and HLA in healthy donors. Healthy bone marrow donors supplied every sample. In its sample, this clone was seen a few times. What it binds is unknown. Overall study results and limits: Researchers reported in a later analysis that a missense DCLRE1C variant was tied to TCR beta V- and J-gene trimming. It was likely that a cluster of highly shared sequence variants was a sequencing artifact. In a later analysis, at a false discovery rate of 0.05, 17,000 or so TCR beta sequences matched HLA alleles.

This PCR relied on a set of 60 Vbeta primers and 13 Jbeta primers. Clones were read by immunoSEQ multiplex PCR, and TCRdb kept only the in-frame ones, dropping some. The table has 100,000 to 150,000 clones, just over 75% seen once. CDR1 and CDR2 from the germline V gene are GTSNPN and SVGIG (reference sequence). V gave up 7 bases and J gave up 6 bases, with 19 bases separating them. This CDR3 has 14 amino acids. The receptor's source is a woman aged 50 to 60 in good health and CMV-seronegative. The chain joins TRBV30 to TRBJ1-3, with a weak D call TRBD1 (5 bases). The sample comprised PBMCs. The CDR3 bases are TGTGCCTCTGACAGCCGGGAGTTACTAAACACCATATATTTT. It yields the protein CASDSRELLNTIYF.